This T cell receptor (beta chain) was profiled in a study of vaccination effects on CD4 cells after COVID-19. This clone occurred once. Antigen: not known. Subsequent to about 10 days of culture, CD4+ T cells were isolated. Germline V gene data show CDR1 as KGHDR and CDR2 as SFDVKD. Trimming pared 5 bases from V and 3 bases from J, leaving 12 bases between. The CDR3 sequence is 14 residues long. Profiling relied on immunoSEQ multiplex PCR, and the TCRdb table lists in-frame clones only, not all of them. The data show almost 40,000 clones, about 80% seen once. The TCR comes from a human donor who received a COVID-19 vaccine. The specimen comprised CD4+ T cells from PBMCs cultured without peptide, sampled before COVID-19 vaccination. The chain couples TRBV24-1 to TRBJ2-5, with D perhaps matching TRBD1 (6 bases). The CDR3, as DNA: TGTGCCACCAGTGTGGCAGGGGTTGAAGAGACCCAGTACTTC. Protein: CATSVAGVEETQYF.